The 20 T cell receptor beta chains below all came from one sample that was sequenced in a study of blood T cells in healthy people across ages. Combining a sample-barcoded 5' primer with a J-beta primer mix, a second PCR ran for 7 to 11 cycles. Using its own MiXCR run on the 5' RACE reads, TCRdb lists one record per CDR3 protein. The table includes around 990,000 distinct CDR3 sequences, 20% to 25% detected once. In addition, the sample was reused for a study of T cells of mothers and their children.

The specimen was blood. The receptor source for this set is a girl aged 2 to 10 in good health.

With respect to this clonotype: A junction end diverges from the germline sequence, so it may reflect a read error. This rearrangement joins TRBV7-9 to TRBJ2-7, with 11 bases identical to TRBD1. The CDR3 runs to 15 residues. CDR1 and CDR2 (germline): SEHNR, FQNEAQ (reference sequence). DNA of the CDR3: TGTACCAGCAGCTCCCCCCGGGACAGGGGGTACGAGCAGTACTTC. As protein: CTSSSPRDRGYEQYF.

The CDR3 region has the DNA TGCGCCAGCAGCTGGGACCCATTGGGCACTGAAGCTTTCTTT. Its protein product is CASSWDPLGTEAFF. The chain has TRBV5-1 and TRBJ1-1; the D gene is possibly TRBD1 (5 bases). CDR1 is SGHRS and CDR2 is YFSETQ in the germline V gene. This CDR3 contains 14 residues. V dropped 3 bases and J dropped 4 bases, with 13 bases sitting between them.

This chain joins TRBV29-1 and TRBJ2-7; 8 bases are a match to TRBD2. Gene TRBJ2-1 matches the end of the DNA better, so the J call may be wrong. Germline V CDR1 and CDR2: SQVTM, ANQGSEA. The CDR3 has 13 amino acids. The CDR3 DNA reads TGCAGCGTTGCCGGGGGGGATTACAATGAGCAGTTCTTC. This gives the protein CSVAGGDYNEQFF.

This clonotype was seen a handful of times. The CDR3 loop reads CASRWGGEDYNEQFF. The CDR3 coding sequence is TGTGCCAGCAGATGGGGGGGAGAGGACTACAATGAGCAGTTCTTC. This chain links TRBV25-1 with TRBJ2-1, with 7 bases matching TRBD2. CDR3 length: 15 amino acids. V was clipped by 6 bases and J by 3 bases; unmatched bases: 8. CDR1 is MGHDK and CDR2 is SYGVNS in the germline V gene.

The rearrangement links TRBV29-1 to TRBJ2-2; unclear D gene. V lost 3 bases and J lost 1, with 6 bases in between. The CDR3 sequence is 13 residues long. Germline values: CDR1 SQVTM, CDR2 ANQGSEA. The CDR3 nucleotides are TGCAGCGTTGACGGGCTGAACACCGGGGAGCTGTTTTTT. Protein: CSVDGLNTGELFF.

The chain carries TRBV10-3 and TRBJ1-2, with D possibly TRBD1 on 5 matching bases. Deletions cut 6 bases from V and 0 bases from J, with 8 bases between. From germline, CDR1 is ENHRY and CDR2 SYGVKD. CDR3 length equals 13 residues. The CDR3: CAIRQDPNYGYTF. The CDR3, as DNA: TGTGCCATCAGACAGGATCCTAACTATGGCTACACCTTC.

The chain joins TRBV20-1 to TRBJ2-5, with D possibly matching TRBD2 (6 bases). V was trimmed by 6 bases and J by 3 bases, leaving 17 bases between them. The CDR3 covers 14 residues. The germline gives CDR1 DFQATT, CDR2 SNEGSKA (reference sequence). In nucleotides, the CDR3 is TGCAGTGCCCCCCCGTGGGGCGGGGAAGAGACCCAGTACTTC. Translated: CSAPPWGGEETQYF.

V is TRBV12-5 and J is TRBJ2-3; unclear D gene. This CDR3 spans 14 amino acids. Germline lookup yields CDR1 LGHNT and CDR2 FRNRAP. V was clipped by 3 bases and J by 0 bases, with 7 bases between them. As DNA, the CDR3 is TGTGCTAGTGGTTTCCCGGACAGCACAGATACGCAGTATTTT. It codes for CASGFPDSTDTQYF.

The chain couples TRBV28 to TRBJ2-7, with 7 bases that match TRBD1. This CDR3 is 13 amino acids long. Germline trimming cut 3 bases from V and 3 bases from J; bases unmatched to any gene: 2. Germline V gene lookup returns CDR1 MDHEN and CDR2 SYDVKM. The CDR3 DNA reads as TGTGCCAGCAGTTTGCAGGGGGTCTACGAGCAGTACTTC. It specifies CASSLQGVYEQYF.

This clonotype was seen only a few times. This rearrangement joins TRBV12-3 or TRBV12-4 to TRBJ1-1, with D hard to call. CDR3 length equals 10 residues. V dropped 5 bases and J dropped 11 bases, with 9 bases sitting between them. The CDR3 protein is CASSRTMAFF. DNA of the CDR3: TGTGCCAGCAGTCGGACCATGGCTTTCTTT.

This clonotype was counted between two and nine times. The chain employs TRBV10-3 and TRBJ1-5; D is unclear. The CDR3 covers 16 residues. The V gene lost 2 bases and the J gene lost 6 bases, with 17 bases spanning the gap. Germline assignment: CDR1 ENHRY and CDR2 SYGVKD. CDR3 protein: CAISEGIGEAIQPQHF. The CDR3 coding sequence is TGTGCCATCAGTGAGGGTATCGGAGAGGCAATTCAGCCCCAGCATTTT.

This clonotype appeared a few times. The chain couples TRBV29-1 to TRBJ2-3; D call uncertain. V lost 7 bases and J 2 bases, leaving 13 bases between the germline ends. The CDR3 totals 13 residues. Germline CDR1 and CDR2: SQVTM and ANQGSEA. CDR3: CSATADFTDTQYF. The DNA for the CDR3 is TGCAGCGCGACTGCCGACTTCACAGATACGCAGTATTTT.

The sample holds a few counts of this clonotype. This sequence joins TRBV5-1 and TRBJ2-5, with D unclear. The V gene's germline CDR1 is SGHRS and CDR2 YFSETQ. Trimming left V 5 bases short and J 5 bases short, with 13 bases between. The CDR3 consists of 13 residues. CDR3 amino acids: CASRHDVGETQYF. The CDR3 DNA reads as TGCGCCAGCAGACACGACGTCGGGGAGACCCAGTACTTC.

The genes are TRBV5-1 and TRBJ1-4, with D unclear. The V and J ends lost 4 bases and 6 bases respectively, with 10 bases between them. The CDR3 sequence is 13 residues long. Per germline, CDR1 SGHRS and CDR2 YFSETQ. CDR3 bases: TGCGCCAGCAGCCTGCTCGAGGATGAAAAACTGTTTTTT. It yields the protein CASSLLEDEKLFF.

V is TRBV15 and J is TRBJ2-1; D remains unclear. The length of the CDR3 is 14 residues. Germline V gene sequence: CDR1 LNHNV, CDR2 YYDKDF (reference sequence). V was clipped by 0 bases and J by 6 bases, with 9 bases between them. The CDR3 coding sequence is TGTGCCACCAGCAGAGATAGACCCAGCAATGAGCAGTTCTTC. This sequence encodes CATSRDRPSNEQFF.

The CDR3 protein is CASSIAGTGVYEQYF. In nucleotides, the CDR3 is TGTGCCAGTAGTATAGCTGGGACAGGGGTTTACGAGCAGTACTTC. J is TRBJ2-7 and V is TRBV19; TRBD1 matches at 10 bases. V trimming: 1 base; J trimming: 4 bases; junction bases outside the gene matches: 4. CDR3 length: 15 amino acids. The germline V gene has CDR1 LNHDA and CDR2 SQIVND (reference sequence).

This chain uses TRBV7-9 with TRBJ1-2; D unresolved. Germline loops: CDR1 SEHNR, CDR2 FQNEAQ (reference sequence). The CDR3 spans 13 residues. Trimming removed 4 bases at V and 3 bases at J, with 9 bases between. The CDR3 reads CASSWTGDYGYTF. The DNA for the CDR3 is TGTGCCAGCAGCTGGACCGGAGACTATGGCTACACCTTC.

This clonotype was detected only a few times. The V call is TRBV5-1, the J call TRBJ2-5, with D hard to call. TRBJ2-7 matches the DNA end more closely, so the J call is doubtful. The CDR3 has 13 amino acids. CDR1 is SGHRS, CDR2 YFSETQ, per germline. The CDR3 protein is CASSSEDGYEQYF. In DNA form, the CDR3 reads TGCGCCAGCAGCTCCGAGGACGGTTACGAGCAGTACTTC.

This chain uses TRBV6-6 with TRBJ2-3; 7 bases map to TRBD2. The length of the CDR3 is 14 residues. The V gene end was trimmed by 10 bases and the J gene end by 2 bases; junction bases not matched to a gene: 9. Germline CDR1 and CDR2: MNHNY and SVGAGI (reference sequence). The chain's CDR3 is CATDLSGSTDTQYF. The CDR3 DNA reads TGTGCCACCGACCTTAGCGGGTCCACAGATACGCAGTATTTT.

V usage is TRBV18 and J usage is TRBJ2-5, with D tentatively TRBD1 or TRBD2 (6 bases each). Trimming pared 5 bases from V and 4 bases from J, leaving 20 bases between. The CDR3 is made up of 16 amino acids. Germline CDR1 KGHSH, CDR2 LQKENI. The CDR3 protein is CASSSSRRGRRETQYF. For the CDR3, the DNA is TGTGCCAGCTCATCAAGTCGTCGGGGGCGGAGAGAGACCCAGTACTTC.